This T cell receptor (beta chain) was retrieved from a study of blood T cell repertoires in COVID-19. Which cohort a participant joined came from the clinical history participants gave. Germline V gene data show CDR1 as LGHDT and CDR2 as YNNKEL (reference sequence). V gave up 2 bases and J gave up 5 bases, with 11 bases separating them. The CDR3 has 14 residues. Libraries were prepared by immunoSEQ multiplex PCR; TCRdb keeps only in-frame clonotypes and omits some of them. The sample records some 210,000 clones, approximately 78% being singletons. The chain combines TRBV3-1 (or the pseudogene TRBV3-2) with TRBJ2-3; possible D gene TRBD1, 5 bases. Sequencing was performed on PBMCs or T cells enriched from blood (not recorded which). This clonotype originated in a man aged 35 to 55 who had recovered from COVID-19. CDR3 DNA sequence: TGTGCCAGCAGCCAACCCCGAAGGGGAGATACGCAGTATTTT. As protein: CASSQPRRGDTQYF.